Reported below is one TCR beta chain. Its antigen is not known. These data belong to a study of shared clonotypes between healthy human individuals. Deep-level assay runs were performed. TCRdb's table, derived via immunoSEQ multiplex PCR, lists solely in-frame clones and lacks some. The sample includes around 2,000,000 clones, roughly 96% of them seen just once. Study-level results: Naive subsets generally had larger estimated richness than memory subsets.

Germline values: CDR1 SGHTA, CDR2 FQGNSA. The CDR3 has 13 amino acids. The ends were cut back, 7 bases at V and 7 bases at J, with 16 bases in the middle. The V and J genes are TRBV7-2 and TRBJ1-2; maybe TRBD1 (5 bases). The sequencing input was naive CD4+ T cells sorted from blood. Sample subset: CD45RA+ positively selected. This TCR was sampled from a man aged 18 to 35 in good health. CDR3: CASTSQAAGGYTF. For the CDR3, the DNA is TGTGCCAGCACATCACAGGCGGCGGGTGGCTACACCTTC.